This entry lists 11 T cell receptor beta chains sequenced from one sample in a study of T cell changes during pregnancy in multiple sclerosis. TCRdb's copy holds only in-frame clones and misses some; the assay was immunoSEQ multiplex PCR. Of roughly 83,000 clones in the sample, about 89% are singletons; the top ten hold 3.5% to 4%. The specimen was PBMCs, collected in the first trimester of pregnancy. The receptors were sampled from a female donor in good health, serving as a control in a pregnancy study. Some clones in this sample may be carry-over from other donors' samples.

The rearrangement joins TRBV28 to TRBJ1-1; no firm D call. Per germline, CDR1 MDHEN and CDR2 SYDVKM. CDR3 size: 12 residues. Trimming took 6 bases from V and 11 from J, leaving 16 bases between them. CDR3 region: CASSPYPFGAFF. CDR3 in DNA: TGTGCCAGCAGCCCCTATCCCTTCGGTGCTTTCTTT.

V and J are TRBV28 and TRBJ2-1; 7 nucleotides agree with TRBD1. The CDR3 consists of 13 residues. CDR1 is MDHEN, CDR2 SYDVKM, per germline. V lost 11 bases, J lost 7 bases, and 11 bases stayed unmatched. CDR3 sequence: CASRQGMGNEQFF. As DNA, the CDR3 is TGTGCCTCCCGACAGGGTATGGGAAATGAGCAGTTCTTC.

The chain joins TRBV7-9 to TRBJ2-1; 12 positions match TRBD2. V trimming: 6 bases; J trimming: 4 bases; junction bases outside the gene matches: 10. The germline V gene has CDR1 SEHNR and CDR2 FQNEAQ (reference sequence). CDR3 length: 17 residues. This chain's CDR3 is CASRGTSGPPGYNEQFF. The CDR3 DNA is TGTGCCAGCAGAGGGACTAGCGGGCCTCCCGGGTACAATGAGCAGTTCTTC.

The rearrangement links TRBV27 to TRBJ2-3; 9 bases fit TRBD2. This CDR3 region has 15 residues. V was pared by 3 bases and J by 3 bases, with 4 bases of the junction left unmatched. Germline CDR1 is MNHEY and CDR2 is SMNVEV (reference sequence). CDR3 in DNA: TGTGCCAGCAGTTTTTCTAGCGGGGAGACAGATACGCAGTATTTT. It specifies CASSFSSGETDTQYF.

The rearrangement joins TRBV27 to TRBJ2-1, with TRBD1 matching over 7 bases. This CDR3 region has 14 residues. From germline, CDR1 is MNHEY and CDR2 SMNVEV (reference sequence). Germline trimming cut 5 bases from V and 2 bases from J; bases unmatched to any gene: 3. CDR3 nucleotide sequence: TGTGCCAGCAGTCGACAGGGAACCTACAATGAGCAGTTCTTC. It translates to CASSRQGTYNEQFF.

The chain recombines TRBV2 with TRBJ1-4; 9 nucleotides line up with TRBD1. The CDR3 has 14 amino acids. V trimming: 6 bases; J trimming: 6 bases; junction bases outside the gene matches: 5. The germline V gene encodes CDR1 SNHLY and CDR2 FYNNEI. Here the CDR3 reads CASRRGQGDEKLFF. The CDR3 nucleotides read TGTGCCAGCAGGAGGGGACAGGGAGATGAAAAACTGTTTTTT.

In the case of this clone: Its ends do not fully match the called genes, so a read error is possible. The CDR3 sequence: CASSLDRGGNQPQHF. The CDR3 DNA follows: TGTGCCAGCAGCCTAGACAGGGGCGGCAATCAGCCCCAGCATTTT. The chain uses TRBV11-2 and TRBJ1-5, with 8 bases aligning to TRBD1. CDR3 length: 15 amino acids. Germline assignment: CDR1 SGHAT and CDR2 FQNNGV. Full variable domain (rest looked up from reference TRBV11-2 and TRBJ1-5): EAGVAQSPRYKIIEKRQSVAFWCNPISGHATLYWYQQILGQGPKLLIQFQNNGVVDDSQLPKDRFSAERLKGVDSTLKIQPAKLEDSAVYLCASSLDRGGNQPQHFGDGTRLSIL.

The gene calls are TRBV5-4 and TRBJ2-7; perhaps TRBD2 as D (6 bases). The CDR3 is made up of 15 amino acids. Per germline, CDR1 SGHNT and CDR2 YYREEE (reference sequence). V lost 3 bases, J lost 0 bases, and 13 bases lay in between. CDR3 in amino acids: CASSSPGLGSYEQYF. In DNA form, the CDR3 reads TGTGCCAGCAGCTCGCCGGGACTGGGCTCCTACGAGCAGTACTTC.

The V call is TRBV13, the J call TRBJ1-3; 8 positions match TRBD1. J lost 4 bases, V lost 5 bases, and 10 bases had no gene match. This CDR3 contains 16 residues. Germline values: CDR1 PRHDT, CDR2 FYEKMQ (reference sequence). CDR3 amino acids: CASSPSTGALGNTIYF. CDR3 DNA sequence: TGTGCCAGCAGCCCCTCGACAGGGGCGTTGGGAAACACCATATATTTT.

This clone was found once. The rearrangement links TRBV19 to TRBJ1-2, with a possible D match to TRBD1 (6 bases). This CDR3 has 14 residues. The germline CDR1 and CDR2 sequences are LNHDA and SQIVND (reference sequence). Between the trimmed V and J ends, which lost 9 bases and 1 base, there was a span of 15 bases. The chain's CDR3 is CASLPTGFNYGYTF. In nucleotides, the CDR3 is TGTGCCAGCTTGCCGACAGGCTTTAACTATGGCTACACCTTC.

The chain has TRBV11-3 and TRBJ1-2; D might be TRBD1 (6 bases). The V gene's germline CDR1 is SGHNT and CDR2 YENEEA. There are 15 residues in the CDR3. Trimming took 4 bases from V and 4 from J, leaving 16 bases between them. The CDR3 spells CASSYPPTGSYGYTF. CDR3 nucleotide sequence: TGTGCCAGCAGCTATCCCCCGACAGGCAGCTATGGCTACACCTTC.